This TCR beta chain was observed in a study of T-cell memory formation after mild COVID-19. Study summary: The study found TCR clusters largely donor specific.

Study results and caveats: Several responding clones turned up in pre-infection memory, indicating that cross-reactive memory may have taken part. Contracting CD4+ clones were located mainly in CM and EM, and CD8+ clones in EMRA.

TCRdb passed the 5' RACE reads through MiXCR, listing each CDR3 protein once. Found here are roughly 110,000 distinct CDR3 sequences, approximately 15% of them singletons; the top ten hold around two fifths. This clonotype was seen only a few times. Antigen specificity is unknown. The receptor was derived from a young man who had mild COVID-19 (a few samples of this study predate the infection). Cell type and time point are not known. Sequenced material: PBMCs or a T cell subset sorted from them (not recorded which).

CDR3 bases: TGTGCCAGCAGCAACAGGGGTAACACTGAAGCTTTCTTT. This translates into CASSNRGNTEAFF. V gene TRBV5-4 combines with J gene TRBJ1-1; 7 positions agree with TRBD1. V gave up 4 bases and J gave up 2 bases; unmatched junction bases: 2. This CDR3 comprises 13 residues. Germline CDR1 SGHNT, CDR2 YYREEE (reference sequence).